Reported below is one T cell receptor beta chain. The sample belongs to a study of T cell repertoires in cytomegalovirus infection. TCRdb reanalysed the reads using MiXCR and keeps one entry per CDR3 protein. Of approximately 700,000 distinct CDR3 sequences listed, roughly a third are singletons. Germline CDR1 and CDR2: SEHNR and FQNEAQ (reference sequence). The CDR3 consists of 16 residues. Trimming pared 5 bases from V and 3 bases from J, leaving 19 bases between. The chain uses TRBV7-9 and TRBJ2-5; D is unresolved. Sequencing was done on a sample of PBMCs. The sequence derives from a human donor in good health (CMV status not recorded). Some clones in this sample may be carry-over from other donors' samples. The CDR3 spells CASSVQWRPNKETQYF. The CDR3 DNA reads TGTGCCAGCAGCGTACAATGGCGGCCTAATAAAGAGACCCAGTACTTC.